These 25 T cell receptor beta chains were sequenced from one sample in a study of graft-versus-host responses after intestinal transplantation. What these receptors recognize is not known. The repertoire was sequenced with immunoSEQ multiplex PCR; TCRdb's copy has only in-frame clones and lacks some. The sample shows just under 50,000 clones, 84% of them seen only once. The sequencing used unstimulated CD4+ T cells sorted from spleen or lymph node cells, collected before transplant. Receptors originate from a human donor who was the organ donor for an intestinal transplant.

The sample holds a few counts of this clone. The rearrangement uses TRBV5-6 and TRBJ2-3; 7 bases map to TRBD1. The CDR3 loop spans 15 amino acids. Unmatched junction bases numbered 9, after V lost 4 bases and J lost 4 bases. Looked up from germline, CDR1 is SGHDT and CDR2 is YYEEEE. CDR3 DNA: TGTGCCAGCAGCGAGTGGGCAGGGGGAGCAGATACGCAGTATTTT. It encodes CASSEWAGGADTQYF.

The chain has TRBV19 and TRBJ2-1, with D hard to call. Trimming left V 3 bases short and J 9 bases short, with 12 bases between. CDR1 and CDR2 (germline): LNHDA, SQIVND (reference sequence). The CDR3 extends over 13 amino acids. CDR3 region: CASSISRGFEQFF. The DNA of the CDR3 is TGTGCCAGTAGTATTTCACGCGGTTTTGAGCAGTTCTTC.

The rearrangement joins TRBV11-3 to TRBJ2-7; the D is unclear. V gave up 0 bases and J gave up 0 bases, with 3 bases separating them. Germline CDR1 and CDR2: SGHNT and YENEEA. The CDR3 length is 13 residues. CDR3 sequence (DNA): TGTGCCAGCAGCTTAGACAGCTCCTACGAGCAGTACTTC. Its translation: CASSLDSSYEQYF.

V gene TRBV2 combines with J gene TRBJ2-1; unclear D gene. The germline V gene encodes CDR1 SNHLY and CDR2 FYNNEI. The CDR3 runs 11 residues. Trimming shortened V by 8 bases and J by 8 bases, and 10 bases separated the two germline ends. CDR3: CASEERDEQFF. The CDR3 DNA follows: TGTGCCAGCGAGGAACGGGATGAGCAGTTCTTC.

The chain is built from TRBV4-2 and TRBJ2-3; unclear D gene. This CDR3 has 14 amino acids. Between the trimmed V and J ends, which lost 3 bases and 2 bases, there was a span of 9 bases. Germline lookup yields CDR1 LGHNA and CDR2 YNFKEQ. The CDR3 protein is CASSQATTTDTQYF. The CDR3 nucleotides read TGTGCCAGCAGCCAGGCCACTACCACAGATACGCAGTATTTT.

The count of this clone is one. The chain couples TRBV19 to TRBJ1-1; possibly TRBD1 for D (5 bases). Trimming removed 3 bases at V and 0 bases at J, with 17 bases between. CDR1 LNHDA and CDR2 SQIVND come from the germline V gene (reference sequence). The CDR3 is 17 residues long. CDR3 region: CASSIAGGYSLNTEAFF. In DNA, the CDR3 is TGTGCCAGTAGTATCGCCGGGGGTTATAGCCTGAACACTGAAGCTTTCTTT.

The chain carries TRBV25-1 and TRBJ1-5; possible D gene TRBD1, 6 bases. V lost 4 bases and J 6 bases, leaving 10 bases between the germline ends. This CDR3 region has 13 residues. Per the germline V gene, CDR1 is MGHDK and CDR2 is SYGVNS. This chain's CDR3 is CASSGGAAQPQHF. The CDR3 DNA reads as TGTGCCAGCAGTGGGGGGGCGGCTCAGCCCCAGCATTTT. The entire variable domain, with the rest obtained from reference TRBV25-1 and TRBJ1-5, is as follows: EADIYQTPRYLVIGTGKKITLECSQTMGHDKMYWYQQDPGMELHLIHYSYGVNSTEKGDLSSESTVSRIRTEHFPLTLESARPSHTSQYLCASSGGAAQPQHFGDGTRLSIL.

This sequence joins TRBV6-5 and TRBJ2-6; D not resolved. Trimming shortened V by 1 base and J by 2 bases, and 9 bases separated the two germline ends. The CDR3 is 16 residues long. Germline values: CDR1 MNHEY, CDR2 SVGAGI. The CDR3 here is CASSYFPSAGANVLTF. The CDR3, as DNA: TGTGCCAGCAGTTACTTCCCGAGCGCTGGGGCCAACGTCCTGACTTTC.

The chain links TRBV7-8 to TRBJ2-1; maybe TRBD1 (5 bases). The V gene's germline CDR1 is SGHVS and CDR2 FQNEAQ. V shed 5 bases and J shed 4 bases, with 18 bases lying between them. This CDR3 is built from 16 residues. CDR3 sequence reads: CASSPLVGRVYNEQFF. CDR3 bases: TGTGCCAGCAGCCCCCTAGTTGGCAGGGTTTACAATGAGCAGTTCTTC.

This sequence joins TRBV5-6 and TRBJ1-3, with D possibly being TRBD1 (5 bases). The CDR3 loop spans 16 amino acids. Germline V gives CDR1 SGHDT, CDR2 YYEEEE. The ends were cut back, 4 bases at V and 0 bases at J, with 14 bases in the middle. Here the CDR3 DNA reads TGTGCCAGCAGCACCCGGGGACGGTACTCTGGAAACACCATATATTTT. Protein product: CASSTRGRYSGNTIYF. Variable domain in full (rest from reference TRBV5-6 and TRBJ1-3): DAGVTQSPTHLIKTRGQQVTLRCSPKSGHDTVSWYQQALGQGPQFIFQYYEEEERQRGNFPDRFSGHQFPNYSSELNVNALLLGDSALYLCASSTRGRYSGNTIYFGEGSWLTVV.

The rearrangement uses TRBV4-1 and TRBJ2-1, with 7 bases that match TRBD2. Trimming removed 4 bases from V and 0 bases from J; junction bases left unmatched: 0. Germline CDR1 and CDR2: MGHRA and YSYEKL. The CDR3 has 14 amino acids. The CDR3 sequence: CASSRTSSYNEQFF. Written as DNA, the CDR3 is TGCGCCAGCAGCCGGACTAGCTCCTACAATGAGCAGTTCTTC.

This clone was detected a few times. This sequence joins TRBV10-2 and TRBJ2-1, with TRBD1 as a possible D gene (6 bases). The CDR3 covers 12 residues. V gave up 8 bases and J gave up 6 bases, with 11 bases separating them. CDR1 is WSHSY and CDR2 is SAAADI in the germline V gene. Here the CDR3 DNA reads TGCGCCAGCTCCGGGACAAGCAATGAGCAGTTCTTC. Protein product: CASSGTSNEQFF.

The V and J genes are TRBV7-2 and TRBJ1-2; TRBD1 agrees at 9 bases. From germline, CDR1 is SGHTA and CDR2 FQGNSA. Unmatched junction bases numbered 3, after V lost 3 bases and J lost 4 bases. The CDR3 is made up of 14 amino acids. The CDR3 region has the DNA TGTGCCAGCAGCTTCCGGGACAGGGCCTATGGCTACACCTTC. This gives the protein CASSFRDRAYGYTF.

The gene calls are TRBV5-1 and TRBJ1-3; D is possibly TRBD1 (5 bases). V was trimmed by 5 bases and J by 0 bases, leaving 12 bases between them. This CDR3 comprises 15 residues. Germline CDR1 reads SGHRS; CDR2 reads YFSETQ. The CDR3 spells CASRPGPTSGNTIYF. CDR3 DNA: TGCGCCAGCAGACCGGGACCGACCTCTGGAAACACCATATATTTT.

This clone has only a few counts. The chain links TRBV27 to TRBJ1-2; possibly TRBD1 for D (5 bases). V was pared by 6 bases and J by 5 bases, with 13 bases between. Germline V gene sequence: CDR1 MNHEY, CDR2 SMNVEV (reference sequence). CDR3 length equals 13 residues. The CDR3 DNA follows: TGTGCCAGCAGGAGTCAGGGTGGGTATGGCTACACCTTC. Its protein is CASRSQGGYGYTF.

The chain joins TRBV9 to TRBJ2-3; 9 bases fit TRBD2. The V segment lost 0 bases and the J segment 7 bases; nucleotides outside the gene matches: 9. There are 16 residues in the CDR3. Germline CDR1 and CDR2: SGDLS and YYNGEE. CDR3 in amino acids: CASSVGDSGGVNTQYF. The CDR3, as DNA: TGTGCCAGCAGCGTAGGAGATAGCGGGGGCGTGAATACGCAGTATTTT.

This chain connects TRBV7-9 to TRBJ2-1; the D is unclear. This CDR3 has 13 residues. With 0 bases removed from V and 10 bases from J, the gap between germline ends came to 10 bases. In germline, CDR1 is SEHNR, CDR2 FQNEAQ (reference sequence). The CDR3 coding sequence is TGTGCCAGCAGCTTAGCGTCTGCCCGAGAGCAGTTCTTC. Residues: CASSLASAREQFF.

This chain joins TRBV5-1 and TRBJ1-2; a possible D gene is TRBD1 (6 bases). V was clipped by 3 bases and J by 4 bases, with 16 bases between them. The germline V gene encodes CDR1 SGHRS and CDR2 YFSETQ. This CDR3 spans 15 amino acids. CDR3: CASSWSRQAPYGYTF. In DNA, the CDR3 is TGCGCCAGCAGCTGGTCGAGACAGGCCCCCTATGGCTACACCTTC.

This chain uses TRBV10-3 with TRBJ2-2, with D perhaps TRBD1 (6 bases). The CDR3 runs to 19 residues. Trimming stripped 0 bases from V and 3 bases from J, with 20 bases between. The germline CDR1 and CDR2 sequences are ENHRY and SYGVKD. The CDR3, as DNA: TGTGCCATCAGTGAGTCGCATCTCCCGTCAGGGGTCGACACCGGGGAGCTGTTTTTT. Translation gives CAISESHLPSGVDTGELFF.

The V call is TRBV6-5, the J call TRBJ1-1, with TRBD1 as a possible D gene (5 bases). There are 13 residues in the CDR3. The germline CDR1 and CDR2 sequences are MNHEY and SVGAGI. V lost 1 base and J 3 bases, leaving 6 bases between the germline ends. The CDR3 sequence: CASSYFRDTEAFF. For the CDR3, the DNA is TGTGCCAGCAGTTACTTCAGGGACACTGAAGCTTTCTTT.

The chain joins TRBV5-5 to TRBJ1-5; D unclear. This CDR3 spans 15 amino acids. V lost 2 bases, J lost 2 bases, and 11 bases lay in between. Germline CDR1 SGHKS, CDR2 YYEKEE (reference sequence). CDR3 amino acids: CASSFEWAGNQPQHF. Written as DNA, the CDR3 is TGTGCCAGCAGCTTTGAGTGGGCAGGCAATCAGCCCCAGCATTTT.

The chain links TRBV30 to TRBJ2-7; the match to TRBD1 covers 11 bases. Germline assignment: CDR1 GTSNPN and CDR2 SVGIG (reference sequence). CDR3 length: 14 residues. Trimming removed 2 bases from V and 2 bases from J; junction bases left unmatched: 2. The CDR3 loop is CAWSRDRGTYEQYF. CDR3 nucleotides: TGTGCCTGGAGTCGGGACAGGGGGACCTACGAGCAGTACTTC.

V is TRBV19 and J is TRBJ2-7; 13 bases align to TRBD2. Unmatched junction bases numbered 5, after V lost 4 bases and J lost 5 bases. The CDR3 runs 15 residues. The germline V gene encodes CDR1 LNHDA and CDR2 SQIVND (reference sequence). The CDR3 sequence is CASSTGLAGVNEQYF. DNA for the CDR3: TGTGCCAGTAGTACTGGACTAGCGGGAGTAAACGAGCAGTACTTC.

The genes are TRBV6-6 and TRBJ1-1; no firm D call. CDR1 is MNHNY, CDR2 SVGAGI, per germline (reference sequence). The CDR3 has 15 residues. Trimming cost V 3 bases and J 1 base, with 12 bases left between them. The CDR3: CASSYFGRQNTEAFF. CDR3 coding DNA: TGTGCCAGCAGTTATTTCGGACGGCAGAACACTGAAGCTTTCTTT.

This clone was counted a few times. The chain carries TRBV2 and TRBJ2-7; 7 bases line up with TRBD1. Germline CDR1 and CDR2: SNHLY and FYNNEI. The CDR3 loop spans 15 amino acids. After removal of 3 bases from V and 3 bases from J, the junction contained 8 bases not matched to a gene. The CDR3 sequence: CASSDSRRTGYEQYF. CDR3 nucleotides: TGTGCCAGCAGTGATTCGCGGAGGACAGGCTACGAGCAGTACTTC.